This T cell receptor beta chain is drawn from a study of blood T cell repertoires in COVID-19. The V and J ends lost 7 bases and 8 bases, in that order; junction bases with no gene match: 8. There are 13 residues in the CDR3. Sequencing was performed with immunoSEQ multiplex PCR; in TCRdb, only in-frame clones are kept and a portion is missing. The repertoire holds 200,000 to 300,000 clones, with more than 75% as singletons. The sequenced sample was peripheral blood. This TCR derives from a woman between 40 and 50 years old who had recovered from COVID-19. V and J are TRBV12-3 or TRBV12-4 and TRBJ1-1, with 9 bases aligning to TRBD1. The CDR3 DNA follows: TGTGCCAGCACCTGGGGACAGGGTGGCGAAGCTTTCTTT. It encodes CASTWGQGGEAFF.